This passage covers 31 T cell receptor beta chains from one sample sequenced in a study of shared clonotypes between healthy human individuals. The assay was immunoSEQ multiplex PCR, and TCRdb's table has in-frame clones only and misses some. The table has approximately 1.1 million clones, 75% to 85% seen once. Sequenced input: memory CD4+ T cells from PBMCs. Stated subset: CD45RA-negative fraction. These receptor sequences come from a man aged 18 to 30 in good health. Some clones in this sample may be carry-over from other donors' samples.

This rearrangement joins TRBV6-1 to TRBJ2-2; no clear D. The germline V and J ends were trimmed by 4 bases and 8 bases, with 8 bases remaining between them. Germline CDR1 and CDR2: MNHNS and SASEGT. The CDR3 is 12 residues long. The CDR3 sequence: CASSVVGGELFF. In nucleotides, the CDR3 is TGTGCCAGCAGTGTAGTAGGAGGGGAGCTGTTTTTT.

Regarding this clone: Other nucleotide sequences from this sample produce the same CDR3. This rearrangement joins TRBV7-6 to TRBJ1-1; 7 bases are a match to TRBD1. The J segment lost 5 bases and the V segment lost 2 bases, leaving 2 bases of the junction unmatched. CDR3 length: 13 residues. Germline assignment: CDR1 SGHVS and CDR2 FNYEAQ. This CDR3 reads CASSLQGGTEAFF. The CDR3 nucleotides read TGTGCCAGCAGCTTACAGGGGGGAACTGAAGCTTTCTTT. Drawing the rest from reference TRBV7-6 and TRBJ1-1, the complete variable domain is GAGVSQSPRYKVTKRGQDVALRCDPISGHVSLYWYRQALGQGPEFLTYFNYEAQQDKSGLPNDRFSAERPEGSISTLTIQRTEQRDSAMYRCASSLQGGTEAFFGQGTRLTVV.

The CDR3 sequence is CASSARGGENIQYF. As DNA, the CDR3 is TGTGCCAGCAGCGCCCGAGGTGGGGAAAACATTCAGTACTTC. This chain uses TRBV9 with TRBJ2-4; D ambiguous. Deletions cut 3 bases from V and 5 bases from J, with 12 bases between. Germline loops: CDR1 SGDLS, CDR2 YYNGEE. This CDR3 region has 14 residues.

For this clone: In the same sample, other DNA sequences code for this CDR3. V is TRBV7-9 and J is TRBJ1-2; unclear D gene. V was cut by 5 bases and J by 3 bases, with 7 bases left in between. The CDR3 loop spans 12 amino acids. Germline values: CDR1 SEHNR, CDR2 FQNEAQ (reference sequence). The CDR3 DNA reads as TGTGCCAGCAGCCGAGACGACTATGGCTACACCTTC. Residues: CASSRDDYGYTF.

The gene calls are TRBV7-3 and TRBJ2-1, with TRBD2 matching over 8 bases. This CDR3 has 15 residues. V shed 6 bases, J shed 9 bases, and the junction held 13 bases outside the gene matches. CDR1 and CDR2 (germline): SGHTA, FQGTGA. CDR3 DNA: TGTGCCAGCAGGGTACCGGGGGGAGCGGGAGCTGAGCAGTTCTTC. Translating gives CASRVPGGAGAEQFF.

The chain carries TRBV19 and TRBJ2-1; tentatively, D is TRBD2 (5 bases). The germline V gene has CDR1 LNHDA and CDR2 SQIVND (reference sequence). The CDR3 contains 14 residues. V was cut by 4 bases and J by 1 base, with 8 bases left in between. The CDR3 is CASSKLESYNEQFF. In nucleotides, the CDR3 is TGTGCCAGTAGTAAACTAGAATCCTACAATGAGCAGTTCTTC.

CDR3 coding DNA: TGTGCCAGCGGTAGACAGGAAAACTATGGCTACACCTTC. Translated: CASGRQENYGYTF. The V gene is TRBV27, the J gene TRBJ1-2; TRBD1 is a possible D gene (6 bases). This CDR3 contains 13 residues. V was clipped by 8 bases and J by 2 bases, with 12 bases between them. Per the germline V gene, CDR1 is MNHEY and CDR2 is SMNVEV (reference sequence).

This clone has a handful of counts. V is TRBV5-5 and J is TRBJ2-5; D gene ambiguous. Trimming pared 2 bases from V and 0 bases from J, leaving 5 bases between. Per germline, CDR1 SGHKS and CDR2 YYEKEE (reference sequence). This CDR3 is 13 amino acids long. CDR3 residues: CASSFPYQETQYF. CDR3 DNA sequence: TGTGCCAGCAGCTTTCCGTACCAAGAGACCCAGTACTTC.

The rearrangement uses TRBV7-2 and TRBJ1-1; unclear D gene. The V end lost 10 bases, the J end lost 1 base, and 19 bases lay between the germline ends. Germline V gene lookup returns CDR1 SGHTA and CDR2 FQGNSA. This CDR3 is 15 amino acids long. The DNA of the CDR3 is TGTGCCACCAAAATATCCCCCGCGCAGAACACTGAAGCTTTCTTT. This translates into CATKISPAQNTEAFF.

Here the CDR3 DNA reads TGTGCCAGCAGTTTATGGCGGCAAGGAGTGGCGGCAGATACGCAGTATTTT. As protein: CASSLWRQGVAADTQYF. The chain couples TRBV27 to TRBJ2-3; D is ambiguous. This CDR3 is built from 17 residues. Deletions cut 1 base from V and 4 bases from J, with 18 bases between. Germline assignment: CDR1 MNHEY and CDR2 SMNVEV (reference sequence).

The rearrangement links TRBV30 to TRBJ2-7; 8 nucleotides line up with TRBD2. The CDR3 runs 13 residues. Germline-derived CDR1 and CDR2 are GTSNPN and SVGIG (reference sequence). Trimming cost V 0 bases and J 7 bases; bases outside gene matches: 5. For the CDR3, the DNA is TGTGCCTGGAGTGTAACGGGAGGGCGGGAGCAGTACTTC. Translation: CAWSVTGGREQYF.

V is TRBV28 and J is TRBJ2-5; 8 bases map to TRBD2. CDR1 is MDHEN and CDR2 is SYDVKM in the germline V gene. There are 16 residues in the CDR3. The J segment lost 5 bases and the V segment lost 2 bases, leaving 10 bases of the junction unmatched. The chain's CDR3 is CASSLGIAGLGETQYF. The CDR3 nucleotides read TGTGCCAGCAGTTTAGGAATAGCGGGACTCGGGGAGACCCAGTACTTC.

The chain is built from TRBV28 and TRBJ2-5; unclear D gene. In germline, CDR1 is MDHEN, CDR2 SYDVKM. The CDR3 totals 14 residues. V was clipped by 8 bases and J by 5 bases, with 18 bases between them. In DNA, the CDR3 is TGTGCCAGCGTCGGAAGTTCTATTTGGGAGACCCAGTACTTC. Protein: CASVGSSIWETQYF.

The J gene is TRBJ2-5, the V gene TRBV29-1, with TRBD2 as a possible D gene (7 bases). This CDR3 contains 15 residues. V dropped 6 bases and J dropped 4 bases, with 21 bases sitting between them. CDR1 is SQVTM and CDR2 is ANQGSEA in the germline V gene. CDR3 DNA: TGCAGCGTCTCCGCCCGTTGGGGAGGGGGAGAGACCCAGTACTTC. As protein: CSVSARWGGGETQYF. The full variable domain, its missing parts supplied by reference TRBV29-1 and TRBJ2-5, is SAVISQKPSRDICQRGTSLTIQCQVDSQVTMMFWYRQQPGQSLTLIATANQGSEATYESGFVIDKFPISRPNLTFSTLTVSNMSPEDSSIYLCSVSARWGGGETQYFGPGTRLLVL.

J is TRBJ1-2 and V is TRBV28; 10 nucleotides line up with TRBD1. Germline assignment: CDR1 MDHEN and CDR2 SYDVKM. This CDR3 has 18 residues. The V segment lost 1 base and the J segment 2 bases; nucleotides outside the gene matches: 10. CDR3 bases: TGTGCCAGCAGTTTATTTCCTCGGGACAGGGGTACCAACTATGGCTACACCTTC. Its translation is CASSLFPRDRGTNYGYTF.

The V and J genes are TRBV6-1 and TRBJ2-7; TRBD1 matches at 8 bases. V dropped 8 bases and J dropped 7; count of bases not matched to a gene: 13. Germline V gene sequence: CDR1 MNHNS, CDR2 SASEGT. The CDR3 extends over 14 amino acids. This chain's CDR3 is CASLPGQVLGEQYF. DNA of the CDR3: TGTGCCAGCCTTCCGGGACAGGTTTTGGGTGAGCAGTACTTC.

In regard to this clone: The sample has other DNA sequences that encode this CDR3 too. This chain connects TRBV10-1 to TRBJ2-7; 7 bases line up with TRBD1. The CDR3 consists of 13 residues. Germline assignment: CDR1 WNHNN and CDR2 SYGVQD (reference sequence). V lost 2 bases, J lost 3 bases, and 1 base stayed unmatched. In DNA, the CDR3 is TGCGCCAGCAGTGAGGACAGGGTCTACGAGCAGTACTTC. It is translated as CASSEDRVYEQYF.

In DNA form, the CDR3 reads TGTGCCAGCAGCCTACGCGCGGGGGCCAACGTCCTGACTTTC. Its translation: CASSLRAGANVLTF. The chain links TRBV6-1 to TRBJ2-6; D remains ambiguous. Germline V gives CDR1 MNHNS, CDR2 SASEGT. With 6 bases removed from V and 4 bases from J, the gap between germline ends came to 10 bases. This CDR3 is built from 14 residues.

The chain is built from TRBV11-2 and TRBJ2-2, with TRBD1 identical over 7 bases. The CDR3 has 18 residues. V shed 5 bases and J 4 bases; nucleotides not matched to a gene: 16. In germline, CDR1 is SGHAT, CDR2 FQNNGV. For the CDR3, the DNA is TGTGCCAGCAGCCAGACACAGGGGACCCTCCCGAGCACCGGGGAGCTGTTTTTT. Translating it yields CASSQTQGTLPSTGELFF.

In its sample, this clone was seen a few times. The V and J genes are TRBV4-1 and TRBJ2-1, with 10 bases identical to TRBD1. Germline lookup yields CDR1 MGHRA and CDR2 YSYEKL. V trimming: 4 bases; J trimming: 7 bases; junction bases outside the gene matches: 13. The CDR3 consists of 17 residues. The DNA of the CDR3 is TGCGCCAGCAGCCGCCGAGTGGGGACAGGGGAAACAAATGAGCAGTTCTTC. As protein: CASSRRVGTGETNEQFF.

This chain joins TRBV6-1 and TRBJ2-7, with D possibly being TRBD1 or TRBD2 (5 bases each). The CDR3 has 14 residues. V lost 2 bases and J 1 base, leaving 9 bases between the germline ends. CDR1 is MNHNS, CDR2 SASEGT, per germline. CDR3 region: CASSERGVSYEQYF. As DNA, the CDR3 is TGTGCCAGCAGTGAAAGGGGAGTTTCCTACGAGCAGTACTTC.

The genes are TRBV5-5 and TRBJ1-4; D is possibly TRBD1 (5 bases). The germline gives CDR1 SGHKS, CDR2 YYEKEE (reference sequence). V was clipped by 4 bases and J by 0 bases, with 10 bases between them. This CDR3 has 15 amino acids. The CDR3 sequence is CASSRGAPTNEKLFF. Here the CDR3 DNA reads TGTGCCAGCAGCCGAGGGGCTCCAACTAATGAAAAACTGTTTTTT.

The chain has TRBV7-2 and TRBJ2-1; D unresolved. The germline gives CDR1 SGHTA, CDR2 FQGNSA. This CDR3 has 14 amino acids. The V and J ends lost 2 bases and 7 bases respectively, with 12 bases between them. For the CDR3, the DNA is TGTGCCAGCAGCTTAACATGGCAGCCTAATGAGCAGTTCTTC. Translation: CASSLTWQPNEQFF.

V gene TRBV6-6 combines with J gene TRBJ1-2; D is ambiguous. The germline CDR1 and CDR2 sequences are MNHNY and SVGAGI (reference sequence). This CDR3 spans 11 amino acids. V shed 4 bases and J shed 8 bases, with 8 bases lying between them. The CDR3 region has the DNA TGTGCCAGCAGTTCCGCGGGAGGCTACACCTTC. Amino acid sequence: CASSSAGGYTF.

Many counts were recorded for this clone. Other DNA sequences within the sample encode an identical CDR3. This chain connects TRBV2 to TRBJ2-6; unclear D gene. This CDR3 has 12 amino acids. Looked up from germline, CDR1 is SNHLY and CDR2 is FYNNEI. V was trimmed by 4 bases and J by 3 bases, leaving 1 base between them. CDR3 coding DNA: TGTGCCAGCAGTGGTGGGGCCAACGTCCTGACTTTC. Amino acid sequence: CASSGGANVLTF.

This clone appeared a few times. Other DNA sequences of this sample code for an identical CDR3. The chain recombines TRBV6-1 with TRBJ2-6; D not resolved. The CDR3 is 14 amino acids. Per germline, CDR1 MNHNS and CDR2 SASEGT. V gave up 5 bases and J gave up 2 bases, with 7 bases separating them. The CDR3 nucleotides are TGTGCCAGCAGTCAGTTACCTGGGGCCAACGTCCTGACTTTC. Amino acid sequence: CASSQLPGANVLTF.

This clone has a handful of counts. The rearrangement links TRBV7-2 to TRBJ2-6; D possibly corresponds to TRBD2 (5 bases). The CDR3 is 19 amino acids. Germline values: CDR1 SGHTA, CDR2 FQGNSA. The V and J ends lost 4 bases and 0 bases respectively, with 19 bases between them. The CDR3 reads CASSSRGPPLLSGANVLTF. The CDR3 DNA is TGTGCCAGCAGCTCCCGAGGGCCACCACTCCTCTCTGGGGCCAACGTCCTGACTTTC.

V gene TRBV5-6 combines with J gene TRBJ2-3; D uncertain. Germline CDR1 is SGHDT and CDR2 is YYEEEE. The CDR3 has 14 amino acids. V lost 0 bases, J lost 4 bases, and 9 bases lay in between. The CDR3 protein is CASSLGDRADTQYF. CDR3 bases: TGTGCCAGCAGCTTGGGCGACCGCGCAGATACGCAGTATTTT.

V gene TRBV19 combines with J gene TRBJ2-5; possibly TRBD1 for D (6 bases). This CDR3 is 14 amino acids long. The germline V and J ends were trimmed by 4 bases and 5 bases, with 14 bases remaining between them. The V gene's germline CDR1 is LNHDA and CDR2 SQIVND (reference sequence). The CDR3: CASSTQGIGETQYF. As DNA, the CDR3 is TGTGCCAGTAGTACCCAGGGGATTGGGGAGACCCAGTACTTC. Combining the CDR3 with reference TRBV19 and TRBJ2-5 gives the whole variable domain DGGITQSPKYLFRKEGQNVTLSCEQNLNHDAMYWYRQDPGQGLRLIYYSQIVNDFQKGDIAEGYSVSREKKESFPLTVTSAQKNPTAFYLCASSTQGIGETQYFGPGTRLLVL.

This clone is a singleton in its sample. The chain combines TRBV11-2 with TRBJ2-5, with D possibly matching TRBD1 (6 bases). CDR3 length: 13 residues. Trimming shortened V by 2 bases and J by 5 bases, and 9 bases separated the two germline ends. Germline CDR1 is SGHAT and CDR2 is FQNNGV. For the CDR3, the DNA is TGTGCCAGCAGCTTACCAGGGGACGAGACCCAGTACTTC. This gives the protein CASSLPGDETQYF.

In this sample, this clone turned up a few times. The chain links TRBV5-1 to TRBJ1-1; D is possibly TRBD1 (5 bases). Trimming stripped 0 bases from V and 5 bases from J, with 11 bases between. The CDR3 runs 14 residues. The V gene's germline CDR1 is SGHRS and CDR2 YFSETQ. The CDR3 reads CASSLARVETEAFF. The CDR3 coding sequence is TGCGCCAGCAGCTTGGCCAGGGTGGAGACTGAAGCTTTCTTT. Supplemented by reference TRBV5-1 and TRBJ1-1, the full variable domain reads KAGVTQTPRYLIKTRGQQVTLSCSPISGHRSVSWYQQTPGQGLQFLFEYFSETQRNKGNFPGRFSGRQFSNSRSEMNVSTLELGDSALYLCASSLARVETEAFFGQGTRLTVV.